Following are 5 T cell receptor beta chains from one sample sequenced in a study of T cells after yellow fever vaccination. TCRdb itself ran the 5' RACE reads through MiXCR, one entry per CDR3 protein. Of hundreds of thousands of distinct CDR3 sequences listed, about 13% were seen once; the top ten hold about 14%. This material consisted of PBMCs, taken on the day of the yellow fever booster vaccination. Every receptor here comes from a man aged 25 to 40 who received the YFV17D yellow fever vaccine.

The DNA of the CDR3 is TGCAGTGCTAGAGCCTTGGGACTAGCGGGAGGTAGTATAAATGAGCAGTTCTTC. The encoded protein is CSARALGLAGGSINEQFF. The chain links TRBV20-1 to TRBJ2-1; 15 bases fit TRBD2. The CDR3 length is 18 residues. Per the germline V gene, CDR1 is DFQATT and CDR2 is SNEGSKA (reference sequence). V trimming: 1 base; J trimming: 7 bases; junction bases outside the gene matches: 11.

This chain uses TRBV30 with TRBJ1-4; no reliable D call. V was trimmed by 1 base and J by 0 bases, leaving 12 bases between them. Germline CDR1 is GTSNPN and CDR2 is SVGIG (reference sequence). This CDR3 region has 16 residues. CDR3 sequence (DNA): TGTGCCTGGAGTGGAACCTACAGTGCAACTAATGAAAAACTGTTTTTT. Its protein product is CAWSGTYSATNEKLFF.

The chain carries TRBV7-9 and TRBJ2-7; 11 nucleotides match TRBD2. Germline lookup yields CDR1 SEHNR and CDR2 FQNEAQ (reference sequence). The trim removed 4 bases at V and 4 bases at J, leaving 9 bases unmatched. The CDR3 loop spans 16 amino acids. CDR3 sequence (DNA): TGTGCCAGCAGCTCCCTGACTAGCGGGAAGGATTACGAGCAGTACTTC. Translation gives CASSSLTSGKDYEQYF.

The chain joins TRBV12-3 or TRBV12-4 to TRBJ2-3; 9 bases are a match to TRBD2. The CDR3 totals 15 residues. J was trimmed by 3 bases and V by 3 bases; bases with no gene match: 4. The CDR3 reads CASSLLAGTTDTQYF. The CDR3 region has the DNA TGTGCCAGCAGTTTGCTAGCGGGAACGACAGATACGCAGTATTTT.

The CDR3 nucleotides are TGCAGCGTTGTGAGAGGACTTGGAGAGACCCAGTACTTC. This sequence encodes CSVVRGLGETQYF. This chain connects TRBV29-1 to TRBJ2-5; perhaps TRBD2 as D (5 bases). Germline V lookup: CDR1 SQVTM, CDR2 ANQGSEA. This CDR3 spans 13 amino acids. V gave up 4 bases and J gave up 4 bases, with 13 bases separating them.